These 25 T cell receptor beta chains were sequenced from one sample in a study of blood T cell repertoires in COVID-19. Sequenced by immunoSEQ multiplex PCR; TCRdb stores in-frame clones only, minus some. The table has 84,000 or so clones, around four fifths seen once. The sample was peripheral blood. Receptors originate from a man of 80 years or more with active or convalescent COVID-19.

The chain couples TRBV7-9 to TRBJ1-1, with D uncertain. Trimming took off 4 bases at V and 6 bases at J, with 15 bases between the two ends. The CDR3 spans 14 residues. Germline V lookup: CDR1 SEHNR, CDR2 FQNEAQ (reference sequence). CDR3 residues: CASSSSLLNAEAFF. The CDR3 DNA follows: TGTGCCAGCAGCTCGTCATTACTTAACGCTGAAGCTTTCTTT.

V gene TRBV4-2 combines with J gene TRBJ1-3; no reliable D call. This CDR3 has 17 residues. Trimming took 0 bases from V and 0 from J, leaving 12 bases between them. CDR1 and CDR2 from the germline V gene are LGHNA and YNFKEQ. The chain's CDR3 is CASSQDAPGSSGNTIYF. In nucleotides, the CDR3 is TGTGCCAGCAGCCAAGACGCGCCAGGCAGCTCTGGAAACACCATATATTTT.

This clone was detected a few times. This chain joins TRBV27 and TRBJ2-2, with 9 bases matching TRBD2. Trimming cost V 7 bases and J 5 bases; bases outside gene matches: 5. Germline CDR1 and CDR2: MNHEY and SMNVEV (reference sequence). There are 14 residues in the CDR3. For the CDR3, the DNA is TGTGCCAGCACTGGAGCGGGGGGAACCGGGGAGCTGTTTTTT. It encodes CASTGAGGTGELFF.

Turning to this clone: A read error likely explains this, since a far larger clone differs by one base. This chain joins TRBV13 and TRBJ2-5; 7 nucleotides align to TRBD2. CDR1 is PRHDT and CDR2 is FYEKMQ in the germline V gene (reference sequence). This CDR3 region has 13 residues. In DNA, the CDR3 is TGTGCCTGCAGCTTAGCGGGTCAAGAGACCCAGTACTTC. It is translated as CACSLAGQETQYF.

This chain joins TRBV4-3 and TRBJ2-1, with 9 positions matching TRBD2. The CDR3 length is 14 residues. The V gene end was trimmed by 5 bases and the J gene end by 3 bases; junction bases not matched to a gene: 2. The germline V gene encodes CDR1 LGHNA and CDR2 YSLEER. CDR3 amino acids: CASSETSGYNEQFF. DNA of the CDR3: TGCGCCAGCAGCGAGACTAGCGGCTACAATGAGCAGTTCTTC.

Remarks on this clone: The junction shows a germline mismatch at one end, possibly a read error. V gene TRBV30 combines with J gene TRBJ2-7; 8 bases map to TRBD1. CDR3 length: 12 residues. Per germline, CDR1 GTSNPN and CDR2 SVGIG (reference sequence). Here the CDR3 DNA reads TGTGCCTGGAGTGTACAGGGGGGACACCTATCTTTC. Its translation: CAWSVQGGHLSF.

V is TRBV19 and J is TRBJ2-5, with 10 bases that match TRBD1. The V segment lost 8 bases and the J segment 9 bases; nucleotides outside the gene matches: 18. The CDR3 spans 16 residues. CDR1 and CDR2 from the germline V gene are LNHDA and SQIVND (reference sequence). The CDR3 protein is CASAGTGVSGAGAQYF. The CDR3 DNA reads TGTGCCAGTGCCGGGACAGGGGTCTCGGGGGCTGGGGCCCAGTACTTC.

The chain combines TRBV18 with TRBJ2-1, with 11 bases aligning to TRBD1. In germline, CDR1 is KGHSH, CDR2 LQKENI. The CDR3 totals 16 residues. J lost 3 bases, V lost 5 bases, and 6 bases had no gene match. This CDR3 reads CASSSAGTGGYNEQFF. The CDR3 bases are TGTGCCAGCTCATCTGCCGGGACAGGGGGCTACAATGAGCAGTTCTTC.

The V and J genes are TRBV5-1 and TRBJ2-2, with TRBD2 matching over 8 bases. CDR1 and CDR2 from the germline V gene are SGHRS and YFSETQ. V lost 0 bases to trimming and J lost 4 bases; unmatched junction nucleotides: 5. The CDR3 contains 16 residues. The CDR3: CASSLDAGGLTGELFF. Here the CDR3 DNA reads TGCGCCAGCAGCTTGGATGCGGGGGGTCTCACCGGGGAGCTGTTTTTT.

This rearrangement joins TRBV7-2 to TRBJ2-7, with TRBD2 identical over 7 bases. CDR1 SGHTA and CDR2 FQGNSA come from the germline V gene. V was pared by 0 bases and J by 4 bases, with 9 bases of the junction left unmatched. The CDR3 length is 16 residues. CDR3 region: CASSLAAGTTSYEQYF. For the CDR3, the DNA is TGTGCCAGCAGCTTAGCGGCCGGGACTACCTCATACGAGCAGTACTTC.

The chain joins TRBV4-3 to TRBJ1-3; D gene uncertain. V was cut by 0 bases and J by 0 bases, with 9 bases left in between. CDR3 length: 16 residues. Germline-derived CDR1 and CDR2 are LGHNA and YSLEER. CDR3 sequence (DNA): TGCGCCAGCAGCCAAGATCTGAGGGACTCTGGAAACACCATATATTTT. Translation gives CASSQDLRDSGNTIYF.

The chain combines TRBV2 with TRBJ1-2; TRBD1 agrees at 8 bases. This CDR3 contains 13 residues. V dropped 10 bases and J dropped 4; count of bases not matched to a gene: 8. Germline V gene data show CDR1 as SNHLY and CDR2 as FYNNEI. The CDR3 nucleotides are TGTGCCACCTCCTGGGGACAGGTCTATGGCTACACCTTC. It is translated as CATSWGQVYGYTF.

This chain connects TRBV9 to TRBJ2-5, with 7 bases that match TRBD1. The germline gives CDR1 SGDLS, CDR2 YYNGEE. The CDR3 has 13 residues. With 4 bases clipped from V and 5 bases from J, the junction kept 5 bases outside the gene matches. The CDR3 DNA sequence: TGTGCCAGCAGCACGACAGGGATGGAGACCCAGTACTTC. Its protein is CASSTTGMETQYF. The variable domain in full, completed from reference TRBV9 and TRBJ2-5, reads DSGVTQTPKHLITATGQRVTLRCSPRSGDLSVYWYQQSLDQGLQFLIQYYNGEERAKGNILERFSAQQFPDLHSELNLSSLELGDSALYFCASSTTGMETQYFGPGTRLLVL.

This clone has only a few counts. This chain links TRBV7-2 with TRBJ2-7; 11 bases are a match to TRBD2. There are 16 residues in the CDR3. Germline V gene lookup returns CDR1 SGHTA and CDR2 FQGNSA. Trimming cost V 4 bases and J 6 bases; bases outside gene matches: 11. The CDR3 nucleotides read TGTGCCAGCAGCTCAGCGACTAGCGGGAACCCCCGCGAGCAGTACTTC. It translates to CASSSATSGNPREQYF.

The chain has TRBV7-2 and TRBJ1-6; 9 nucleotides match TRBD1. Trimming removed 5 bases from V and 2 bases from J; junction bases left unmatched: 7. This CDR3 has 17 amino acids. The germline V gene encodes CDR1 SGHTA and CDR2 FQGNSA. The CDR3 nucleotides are TGTGCCAGCAGCCAAAGACAGGGGGTTGCCTATAATTCACCCCTCCACTTT. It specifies CASSQRQGVAYNSPLHF.

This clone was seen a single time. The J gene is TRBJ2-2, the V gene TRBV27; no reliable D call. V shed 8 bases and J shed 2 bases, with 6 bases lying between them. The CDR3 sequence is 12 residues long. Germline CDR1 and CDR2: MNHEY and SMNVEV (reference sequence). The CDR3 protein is CASSLNTGELFF. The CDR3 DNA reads TGTGCCAGCTCCCTTAACACCGGGGAGCTGTTTTTT.

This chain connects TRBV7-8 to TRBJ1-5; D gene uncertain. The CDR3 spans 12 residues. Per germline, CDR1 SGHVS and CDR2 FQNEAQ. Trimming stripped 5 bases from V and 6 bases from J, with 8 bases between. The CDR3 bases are TGTGCCAGCAGCCTAACGGGTCAGCCCCAGCATTTT. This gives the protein CASSLTGQPQHF. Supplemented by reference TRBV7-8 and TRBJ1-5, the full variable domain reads GAGVSQSPRYKVAKRGQDVALRCDPISGHVSLFWYQQALGQGPEFLTYFQNEAQLDKSGLPSDRFFAERPEGSVSTLKIQRTQQEDSAVYLCASSLTGQPQHFGDGTRLSIL.

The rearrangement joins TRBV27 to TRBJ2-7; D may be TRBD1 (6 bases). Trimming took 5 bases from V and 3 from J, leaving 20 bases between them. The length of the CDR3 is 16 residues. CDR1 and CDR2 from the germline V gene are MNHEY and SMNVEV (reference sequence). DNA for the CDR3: TGTGCCAGCAGTACCTATTTCGGGACACGGATCTACGAGCAGTACTTC. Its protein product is CASSTYFGTRIYEQYF.

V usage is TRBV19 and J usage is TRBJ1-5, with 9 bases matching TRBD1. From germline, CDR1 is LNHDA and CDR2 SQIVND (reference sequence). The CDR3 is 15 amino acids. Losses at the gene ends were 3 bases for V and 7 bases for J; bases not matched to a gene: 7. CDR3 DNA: TGTGCCAGTAGTATGGACAGGGGAGTAGGACAGCCCCAGCATTTT. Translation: CASSMDRGVGQPQHF. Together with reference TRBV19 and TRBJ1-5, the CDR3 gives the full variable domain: DGGITQSPKYLFRKEGQNVTLSCEQNLNHDAMYWYRQDPGQGLRLIYYSQIVNDFQKGDIAEGYSVSREKKESFPLTVTSAQKNPTAFYLCASSMDRGVGQPQHFGDGTRLSIL.

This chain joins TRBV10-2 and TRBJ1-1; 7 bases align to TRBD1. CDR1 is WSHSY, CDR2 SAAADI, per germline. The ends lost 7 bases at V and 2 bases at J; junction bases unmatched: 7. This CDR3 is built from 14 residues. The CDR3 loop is CASTGRQGNTEAFF. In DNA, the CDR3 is TGCGCCAGCACCGGACGACAGGGTAACACTGAAGCTTTCTTT.

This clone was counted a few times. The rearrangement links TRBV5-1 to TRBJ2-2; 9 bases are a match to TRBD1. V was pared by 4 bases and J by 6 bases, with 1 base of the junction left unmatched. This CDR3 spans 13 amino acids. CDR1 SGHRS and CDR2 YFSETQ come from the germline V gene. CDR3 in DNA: TGCGCCAGCAGCCGGGACAGGGCCGGGGAGCTGTTTTTT. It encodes CASSRDRAGELFF.

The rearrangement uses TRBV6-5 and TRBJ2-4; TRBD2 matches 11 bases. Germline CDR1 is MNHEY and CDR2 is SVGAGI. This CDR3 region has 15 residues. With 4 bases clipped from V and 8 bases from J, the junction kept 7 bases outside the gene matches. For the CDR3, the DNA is TGTGCCAGCAGTTCGACTAGCGGGGTCCCGGACATTCAGTACTTC. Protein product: CASSSTSGVPDIQYF.

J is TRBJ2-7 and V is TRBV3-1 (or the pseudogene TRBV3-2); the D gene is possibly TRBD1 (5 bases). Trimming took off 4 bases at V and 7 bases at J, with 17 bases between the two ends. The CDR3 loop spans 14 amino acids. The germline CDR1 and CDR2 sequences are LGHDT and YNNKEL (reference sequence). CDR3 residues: CASSPRVQYWEQYF. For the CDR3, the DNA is TGTGCCAGCAGCCCCAGGGTGCAGTACTGGGAGCAGTACTTC.

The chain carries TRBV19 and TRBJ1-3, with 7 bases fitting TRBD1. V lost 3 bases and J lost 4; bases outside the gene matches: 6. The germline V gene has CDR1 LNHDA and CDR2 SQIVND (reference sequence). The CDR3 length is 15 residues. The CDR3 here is CASSIAGTAGNTIYF. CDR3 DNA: TGTGCCAGTAGTATCGCTGGGACAGCGGGAAACACCATATATTTT.

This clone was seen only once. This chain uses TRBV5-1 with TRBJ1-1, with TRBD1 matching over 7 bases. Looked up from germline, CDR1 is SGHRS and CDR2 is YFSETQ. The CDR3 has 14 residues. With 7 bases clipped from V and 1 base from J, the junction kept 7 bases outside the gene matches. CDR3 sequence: CASAVQGGNTEAFF. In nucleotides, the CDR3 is TGCGCCAGCGCTGTGCAGGGGGGGAACACTGAAGCTTTCTTT.